This record concerns one T cell receptor (beta chain) sequence. Each participant's cohort was designated according to participant-reported clinical history. This sample stems from a study of blood T cell repertoires in COVID-19. V lost 8 bases, J lost 5 bases, and 9 bases lay in between. The CDR3 is 11 residues long. Germline CDR1 reads LGHDT; CDR2 reads YNNKEL (reference sequence). Sequenced by immunoSEQ multiplex PCR; TCRdb stores in-frame clones only, minus some. The data hold about 150,000 clones, with roughly 83% observed a single time. This clonotype was obtained from a man aged 65 to 79 who had been exposed to COVID-19. Sequencing was done on a sample of PBMCs or T cells enriched from blood (not recorded which). The chain couples TRBV3-1 (or the pseudogene TRBV3-2) to TRBJ1-1; no firm D call. The CDR3 DNA sequence: TGTGCCAGCCGCGGGGTTACTGAAGCTTTCTTT. It yields the protein CASRGVTEAFF.